Below are 14 T cell receptor beta chains sequenced from a single sample in a study of shared clonotypes between healthy human individuals. Clones were sequenced by immunoSEQ multiplex PCR, and TCRdb holds only the in-frame ones, with some missing. This sample has a few hundred thousand clones, with about 97% found just once. Sequences were obtained from naive CD4+ T cells sorted from blood. Subset meaning: CD45RA+ positively selected. The receptor source for this set is a woman in her 30s in good health.

The chain links TRBV2 to TRBJ2-7; 8 bases line up with TRBD1. Trimming took 7 bases from V and 2 from J; bases not matched to a gene: 1. The germline gives CDR1 SNHLY, CDR2 FYNNEI. The CDR3 length is 12 residues. CDR3 in DNA: TGTGCCAGCACCAGGGGGCCCTACGAGCAGTACTTC. It is translated as CASTRGPYEQYF. Variable domain in full (rest from reference TRBV2 and TRBJ2-7): EPEVTQTPSHQVTQMGQEVILRCVPISNHLYFYWYRQILGQKVEFLVSFYNNEISEKSEIFDDQFSVERPDGSNFTLKIRSTKLEDSAMYFCASTRGPYEQYFGPGTRLTVT.

This sequence joins TRBV6-6 and TRBJ1-5; 7 bases agree with TRBD1. The CDR3 loop spans 16 amino acids. The ends lost 3 bases at V and 0 bases at J; junction bases unmatched: 5. The germline CDR1 and CDR2 sequences are MNHNY and SVGAGI (reference sequence). The CDR3 region has the DNA TGTGCCAGCAGTTATTCGGACAGGTTTAGCAATCAGCCCCAGCATTTT. It specifies CASSYSDRFSNQPQHF.

The CDR3 DNA sequence: TGTGCCAGCAGCGGACCAGGGTTTACTGAAGCTTTCTTT. Translated: CASSGPGFTEAFF. V usage is TRBV9 and J usage is TRBJ1-1; maybe TRBD1 (5 bases). The CDR3 has 13 residues. Between the trimmed V and J ends, which lost 3 bases and 5 bases, there was a span of 11 bases. Germline CDR1 SGDLS, CDR2 YYNGEE. Full variable domain (outside the CDR3, taken from reference TRBV9 and TRBJ1-1): DSGVTQTPKHLITATGQRVTLRCSPRSGDLSVYWYQQSLDQGLQFLIQYYNGEERAKGNILERFSAQQFPDLHSELNLSSLELGDSALYFCASSGPGFTEAFFGQGTRLTVV.

The rearrangement joins TRBV30 to TRBJ1-2; D not certain. This CDR3 has 12 amino acids. Germline values: CDR1 GTSNPN, CDR2 SVGIG (reference sequence). V was shortened by 1 base and J by 4 bases, with 7 bases between the two germline ends. CDR3: CAWSATAYGYTF. The CDR3 coding sequence is TGTGCCTGGAGTGCAACCGCCTATGGCTACACCTTC. The entire variable domain, with the rest obtained from reference TRBV30 and TRBJ1-2, is as follows: SQTIHQWPATLVQPVGSPLSLECTVEGTSNPNLYWYRQAAGRGLQLLFYSVGIGQISSEVPQNLSASRPQDRQFILSSKKLLLSDSGFYLCAWSATAYGYTFGSGTRLTVV.

This rearrangement joins TRBV6-5 to TRBJ1-2, with TRBD1 matching 8 bases. Germline loops: CDR1 MNHEY, CDR2 SVGAGI. CDR3 length equals 13 residues. Unmatched junction bases numbered 5, after V lost 7 bases and J lost 4 bases. In nucleotides, the CDR3 is TGTGCCAGCACTCGTGACAGGGGCTATGGCTACACCTTC. Translation: CASTRDRGYGYTF.

This clone has only one observation. The genes are TRBV19 and TRBJ2-1; a weak D match, TRBD2 (5 bases). V was shortened by 5 bases and J by 8 bases, with 19 bases between the two germline ends. This CDR3 spans 15 amino acids. Germline V gives CDR1 LNHDA, CDR2 SQIVND (reference sequence). The CDR3 DNA reads TGTGCCAGTAGTCCACTACTAGGCCCAAGGGATGAGCAGTTCTTC. Translated: CASSPLLGPRDEQFF.

This sequence joins TRBV4-1 and TRBJ1-5; possible D gene TRBD1, 5 bases. Trimming cost V 3 bases and J 6 bases, with 15 bases left between them. Per germline, CDR1 MGHRA and CDR2 YSYEKL. The CDR3 extends over 15 amino acids. In DNA form, the CDR3 reads TGCGCCAGCAGCCACCTGGGGGAGGGGAGTCAGCCCCAGCATTTT. This encodes CASSHLGEGSQPQHF.

V usage is TRBV10-1 and J usage is TRBJ2-2, with a weak D call TRBD2 (5 bases). The CDR3 is made up of 14 amino acids. Germline V gene lookup returns CDR1 WNHNN and CDR2 SYGVQD (reference sequence). V gave up 2 bases and J gave up 10 bases, with 14 bases separating them. The CDR3 DNA reads as TGCGCCAGCAGTGAGGAGGGCTCTGCCGAGGAGCTGTTTTTT. Its protein product is CASSEEGSAEELFF.

The V and J genes are TRBV5-5 and TRBJ1-4; no firm D call. Trimming shortened V by 2 bases and J by 3 bases, and 11 bases separated the two germline ends. The CDR3 runs to 15 residues. The germline V gene encodes CDR1 SGHKS and CDR2 YYEKEE (reference sequence). The DNA of the CDR3 is TGTGCCAGCAGCTTTGAGGGTCAAGCTAATGAAAAACTGTTTTTT. It specifies CASSFEGQANEKLFF.

In DNA form, the CDR3 reads TGTGCCAGCAGCGAGTGGACTACCGGGGAGCTGTTTTTT. Its translation: CASSEWTTGELFF. The chain uses TRBV7-6 and TRBJ2-2, with D perhaps matching TRBD2 (5 bases). This CDR3 has 13 amino acids. CDR1 and CDR2 (germline): SGHVS, FNYEAQ. V was shortened by 5 bases and J by 5 bases, with 9 bases between the two germline ends.

The chain combines TRBV7-9 with TRBJ1-2; perhaps TRBD1 as D (5 bases). Germline CDR1 is SEHNR and CDR2 is FQNEAQ (reference sequence). CDR3 length: 15 residues. V lost 1 base, J lost 4 bases, and 13 bases lay in between. CDR3 protein: CASSLGDGDGYGYTF. The CDR3, as DNA: TGTGCCAGCAGCTTAGGCGACGGGGACGGCTATGGCTACACCTTC.

V gene TRBV28 combines with J gene TRBJ1-4, with D tentatively TRBD1 (6 bases). V dropped 6 bases and J dropped 6 bases, with 20 bases sitting between them. The CDR3 contains 16 residues. The germline gives CDR1 MDHEN, CDR2 SYDVKM. This CDR3 is CASSSLGTSPYEKLFF. The DNA for the CDR3 is TGTGCCAGCAGCTCCTTGGGGACATCCCCCTATGAAAAACTGTTTTTT.

The rearrangement uses TRBV20-1 and TRBJ2-7; D unclear. Looked up from germline, CDR1 is DFQATT and CDR2 is SNEGSKA (reference sequence). The germline V and J ends were trimmed by 0 bases and 6 bases, with 3 bases remaining between them. This CDR3 is 10 amino acids long. CDR3 nucleotides: TGCAGTGCTAGAGAACGCGAGCAGTACTTC. Translated, it gives CSAREREQYF.

This sequence joins TRBV19 and TRBJ2-7; D perhaps matches TRBD1 (7 bases). Germline CDR1 reads LNHDA; CDR2 reads SQIVND (reference sequence). This CDR3 has 13 residues. The ends were cut back, 3 bases at V and 5 bases at J, with 11 bases in the middle. CDR3 coding DNA: TGTGCCAGTAGTATTGCAGGGGGGCACGAGCAGTACTTC. Translated: CASSIAGGHEQYF.